A single sample gave rise to the 30 T cell receptor beta chains below, sequenced in a study of blood T cell repertoires in COVID-19. This table comes from immunoSEQ multiplex PCR, and its TCRdb copy is limited to in-frame clones, with some not included. Of just over 70,000 clones listed, 80% were seen once; the top ten hold about 20%. The specimen sequenced was peripheral blood. These receptors were taken from a man in his sixties or seventies who had recovered from COVID-19.

The chain links TRBV2 to TRBJ1-4; a possible D gene is TRBD1 (6 bases). This CDR3 has 13 amino acids. In germline, CDR1 is SNHLY, CDR2 FYNNEI. The V gene lost 7 bases and the J gene lost 7 bases, with 13 bases spanning the gap. CDR3 sequence (DNA): TGTGCCAGCAAGCAGGGGATAAGTGAAAAACTGTTTTTT. Amino acids: CASKQGISEKLFF.

This clone turned up a few times. The rearrangement uses TRBV7-9 and TRBJ2-2; 8 bases map to TRBD2. Germline trimming cut 3 bases from V and 5 bases from J; bases unmatched to any gene: 8. CDR1 and CDR2 (germline): SEHNR, FQNEAQ (reference sequence). The CDR3 consists of 16 residues. CDR3 nucleotides: TGTGCCAGCAGCTTGCCGGCGGGGGGCATGACCGGGGAGCTGTTTTTT. As protein: CASSLPAGGMTGELFF.

This clone was recorded once. The CDR3 is CASSEWGGGRDHEQYF. Written as DNA, the CDR3 is TGTGCCAGCAGTGAATGGGGCGGGGGCAGGGACCACGAGCAGTACTTC. The chain combines TRBV6-1 with TRBJ2-7, with D maybe TRBD2 (7 bases). This CDR3 has 16 amino acids. V dropped 2 bases and J dropped 5 bases, with 19 bases sitting between them. Germline V gene sequence: CDR1 MNHNS, CDR2 SASEGT.

The CDR3 here is CASSSPGQGSGNTIYF. Here the CDR3 DNA reads TGTGCCAGCAGTTCCCCGGGACAGGGCTCTGGAAACACCATATATTTT. The genes are TRBV6-2 or TRBV6-3 and TRBJ1-3; 9 bases are a match to TRBD1. The CDR3 spans 16 residues. V was pared by 4 bases and J by 0 bases, with 4 bases of the junction left unmatched. Germline CDR1 and CDR2: MNHEY and SVGEGT.

This clone appeared a single time. V usage is TRBV24-1 and J usage is TRBJ2-5; D unclear. This CDR3 contains 12 residues. V was clipped by 9 bases and J by 5 bases, with 12 bases between them. Germline V lookup: CDR1 KGHDR, CDR2 SFDVKD. In nucleotides, the CDR3 is TGTGCCACCGGCGACCTGCGGGAGACCCAGTACTTC. It codes for CATGDLRETQYF.

The chain joins TRBV5-6 to TRBJ1-6; 8 bases match TRBD1. V was pared by 0 bases and J by 9 bases, with 5 bases of the junction left unmatched. This CDR3 is 15 amino acids long. Germline V lookup: CDR1 SGHDT, CDR2 YYEEEE. The CDR3 sequence is CASSLVQGETSPLHF. CDR3 DNA sequence: TGTGCCAGCAGCTTGGTACAGGGGGAAACTTCACCCCTCCACTTT.

V and J are TRBV28 and TRBJ2-1; TRBD2 is a possible D gene (5 bases). From germline, CDR1 is MDHEN and CDR2 SYDVKM. Trimming removed 2 bases at V and 7 bases at J, with 18 bases between. The CDR3 extends over 16 amino acids. For the CDR3, the DNA is TGTGCCAGCAGTTTACCTCTAGAGGCGGGTGTAAATGAGCAGTTCTTC. Its protein product is CASSLPLEAGVNEQFF.

V is TRBV11-3 and J is TRBJ2-2; 9 positions match TRBD2. Trimming took 4 bases from V and 1 from J; bases not matched to a gene: 7. The CDR3 spans 17 residues. Germline values: CDR1 SGHNT, CDR2 YENEEA. CDR3 in DNA: TGTGCCAGCAGCTCCCTACTGACTAGCGGGAACACCGGGGAGCTGTTTTTT. Translation gives CASSSLLTSGNTGELFF.

The J gene is TRBJ2-7, the V gene TRBV18; 8 nucleotides align to TRBD1. V was clipped by 3 bases and J by 12 bases; unmatched bases: 7. There are 12 residues in the CDR3. Germline assignment: CDR1 KGHSH and CDR2 LQKENI. The chain's CDR3 is CASSPSDRGLYF. In DNA form, the CDR3 reads TGTGCCAGCTCACCCTCAGACAGGGGTCTGTACTTC.

The CDR3 spells CASSYMGGGYGYTF. Written as DNA, the CDR3 is TGTGCCAGCAGTTACATGGGAGGGGGCTATGGCTACACCTTC. The V call is TRBV6-5, the J call TRBJ1-2, with D possibly being TRBD1 (6 bases). The ends were cut back, 2 bases at V and 4 bases at J, with 11 bases in the middle. CDR1 and CDR2 (germline): MNHEY, SVGAGI. The CDR3 is 14 amino acids.

This clone turned up a few times. The chain carries TRBV24-1 and TRBJ2-5; 15 bases fit TRBD2. The J segment lost 4 bases and the V segment lost 0 bases, leaving 5 bases of the junction unmatched. The CDR3 is made up of 18 amino acids. Germline V gene data show CDR1 as KGHDR and CDR2 as SFDVKD. In nucleotides, the CDR3 is TGTGCCACCAGTGATTTGCAGGGGACTAGCGGGGGGACAGAGACCCAGTACTTC. Its protein is CATSDLQGTSGGTETQYF.

V gene TRBV7-8 combines with J gene TRBJ2-5; a possible D gene is TRBD2 (6 bases). Germline V gene data show CDR1 as SGHVS and CDR2 as FQNEAQ. The CDR3 has 18 residues. The V and J ends lost 2 bases and 3 bases respectively, with 22 bases between them. In DNA, the CDR3 is TGTGCCAGCAGCTTATTAAGCGTGACGGGAGAAAGGGAAGAGACCCAGTACTTC. Translated, it gives CASSLLSVTGEREETQYF. Together with reference TRBV7-8 and TRBJ2-5, the CDR3 gives the full variable domain: GAGVSQSPRYKVAKRGQDVALRCDPISGHVSLFWYQQALGQGPEFLTYFQNEAQLDKSGLPSDRFFAERPEGSVSTLKIQRTQQEDSAVYLCASSLLSVTGEREETQYFGPGTRLLVL.

The chain employs TRBV29-1 and TRBJ2-1; 9 bases map to TRBD1. Looked up from germline, CDR1 is SQVTM and CDR2 is ANQGSEA. The CDR3 consists of 14 residues. The trim removed 7 bases at V and 4 bases at J, leaving 8 bases unmatched. CDR3 DNA: TGCAGCGCCAGAAGGGACAGGGTATACAATGAGCAGTTCTTC. It yields the protein CSARRDRVYNEQFF.

The V call is TRBV18, the J call TRBJ2-3; maybe TRBD1 (5 bases). V lost 3 bases, J lost 2 bases, and 9 bases lay in between. The CDR3 totals 14 residues. Per the germline V gene, CDR1 is KGHSH and CDR2 is LQKENI. The CDR3 loop is CASSPDRATDTQYF. Here the CDR3 DNA reads TGTGCCAGCTCACCCGACAGAGCCACAGATACGCAGTATTTT.

The gene calls are TRBV5-8 and TRBJ1-1; TRBD1 aligns across 7 bases. The J segment lost 4 bases and the V segment lost 1 base, leaving 4 bases of the junction unmatched. This CDR3 is built from 14 residues. Germline V CDR1 and CDR2: SGHTS, YDEGEE. The CDR3 coding sequence is TGTGCCAGCAGCTTGCGACAGGGAGGCACTGAAGCTTTCTTT. Protein product: CASSLRQGGTEAFF.

The chain uses TRBV28 and TRBJ1-5; no clear D. Trimming removed 5 bases from V and 5 bases from J, with 10 bases in between. The CDR3 loop spans 13 amino acids. Germline V lookup: CDR1 MDHEN, CDR2 SYDVKM. The CDR3 DNA follows: TGTGCCAGCAGTGGGCGGGCGTATCAGCCCCAGCATTTT. Translation: CASSGRAYQPQHF.

As DNA, the CDR3 is TGTGCCAGCAGCTTAAAAGCGGAACAGTACTTC. Translation gives CASSLKAEQYF. The chain is built from TRBV7-2 and TRBJ2-7; tentatively, D is TRBD2 (5 bases). The length of the CDR3 is 11 residues. V was cut by 2 bases and J by 10 bases, with 9 bases left in between. Per germline, CDR1 SGHTA and CDR2 FQGNSA.

This clone was seen many times. One junction end does not reproduce the germline sequence, and a read error may be involved. This chain's CDR3 is CASSSSGRKLQF. The CDR3 DNA is TGTGCCAGCAGCTCAAGCGGACGGAAACTGCAATTC. The chain has TRBV7-2 and TRBJ2-7; D is possibly TRBD2 (5 bases). The CDR3 is made up of 12 amino acids. Germline V gene data show CDR1 as SGHTA and CDR2 as FQGNSA.

The rearrangement joins TRBV5-1 to TRBJ2-1, with TRBD1 identical over 9 bases. V shed 3 bases, J shed 9 bases, and the junction held 7 bases outside the gene matches. CDR3 size: 14 residues. Per germline, CDR1 SGHRS and CDR2 YFSETQ. CDR3 sequence: CASSSKQGASEQFF. CDR3 sequence (DNA): TGCGCCAGCAGCTCAAAACAGGGGGCCAGTGAGCAGTTCTTC. Based on the CDR3 plus reference TRBV5-1 and TRBJ2-1, the full variable domain is KAGVTQTPRYLIKTRGQQVTLSCSPISGHRSVSWYQQTPGQGLQFLFEYFSETQRNKGNFPGRFSGRQFSNSRSEMNVSTLELGDSALYLCASSSKQGASEQFFGPGTRLTVL.

The chain uses TRBV2 and TRBJ1-5, with TRBD1 matching over 7 bases. J lost 0 bases, V lost 4 bases, and 3 bases had no gene match. The V gene's germline CDR1 is SNHLY and CDR2 FYNNEI. This CDR3 is 15 amino acids long. CDR3 sequence: CASSVTGNSNQPQHF. The CDR3 DNA sequence: TGTGCCAGCAGTGTGACAGGGAATAGCAATCAGCCCCAGCATTTT. Combining the CDR3 with reference TRBV2 and TRBJ1-5 gives the whole variable domain EPEVTQTPSHQVTQMGQEVILRCVPISNHLYFYWYRQILGQKVEFLVSFYNNEISEKSEIFDDQFSVERPDGSNFTLKIRSTKLEDSAMYFCASSVTGNSNQPQHFGDGTRLSIL.

This clone came up a few times. The chain carries TRBV27 and TRBJ2-2; D is perhaps TRBD2 (6 bases). The V gene lost 6 bases and the J gene lost 2 bases, with 10 bases spanning the gap. Germline loops: CDR1 MNHEY, CDR2 SMNVEV (reference sequence). The CDR3 spans 14 residues. The CDR3 protein is CASRGDSNTGELFF. CDR3 coding DNA: TGTGCCAGCAGGGGGGACTCCAACACCGGGGAGCTGTTTTTT.

The rearrangement joins TRBV9 to TRBJ2-1; TRBD2 is a possible D gene (6 bases). V dropped 0 bases and J dropped 5 bases, with 9 bases sitting between them. The length of the CDR3 is 14 residues. The V gene's germline CDR1 is SGDLS and CDR2 YYNGEE. The CDR3, as DNA: TGTGCCAGCAGCGTAGCGGGAGTGAACAATGAGCAGTTCTTC. Translation gives CASSVAGVNNEQFF.

This rearrangement joins TRBV5-1 to TRBJ2-5; 12 bases align to TRBD2. The CDR3 covers 16 residues. CDR1 and CDR2 (germline): SGHRS, YFSETQ. J was trimmed by 4 bases and V by 5 bases; bases with no gene match: 9. CDR3 sequence: CASRLTSGSQGETQYF. In DNA, the CDR3 is TGCGCCAGCAGGTTGACTAGCGGGAGTCAGGGAGAGACCCAGTACTTC.

The chain couples TRBV6-5 to TRBJ2-7; 7 bases are a match to TRBD2. The CDR3 extends over 14 amino acids. Germline V gives CDR1 MNHEY, CDR2 SVGAGI. The CDR3 loop is CATEAGRVGYEQYF. CDR3 nucleotide sequence: TGTGCAACCGAGGCAGGGAGGGTTGGCTACGAGCAGTACTTC.

In its sample, this clone was seen a few times. V gene TRBV27 combines with J gene TRBJ2-7, with a possible D match to TRBD1 (5 bases). Germline lookup yields CDR1 MNHEY and CDR2 SMNVEV (reference sequence). The CDR3 is 15 residues long. The V and J ends lost 0 bases and 7 bases respectively, with 16 bases between them. The CDR3 DNA follows: TGTGCCAGCAGTTTATCGGGGCCAGGGTTCGTGGAGCAGTACTTC. Protein: CASSLSGPGFVEQYF.

This chain connects TRBV5-4 to TRBJ1-1; 8 bases map to TRBD1. Germline CDR1 and CDR2: SGHNT and YYREEE (reference sequence). The J segment lost 3 bases and the V segment lost 4 bases, leaving 5 bases of the junction unmatched. The CDR3 spans 14 residues. CDR3 in DNA: TGTGCCAGCAGCCACCCGGACAGGGACACTGAAGCTTTCTTT. It codes for CASSHPDRDTEAFF.

CDR3 in amino acids: CASSPRQGSSYNSPLHF. The CDR3 DNA sequence: TGTGCCAGCAGCCCTCGACAGGGTAGCTCCTATAATTCACCCCTCCACTTT. The chain uses TRBV28 and TRBJ1-6, with 7 bases matching TRBD1. This CDR3 spans 17 amino acids. Looked up from germline, CDR1 is MDHEN and CDR2 is SYDVKM. With 6 bases clipped from V and 0 bases from J, the junction kept 8 bases outside the gene matches.

This clone was detected a few times. The chain employs TRBV9 and TRBJ1-2; D gene uncertain. Germline V gene lookup returns CDR1 SGDLS and CDR2 YYNGEE. The CDR3 covers 12 residues. With 4 bases removed from V and 0 bases from J, the gap between germline ends came to 4 bases. CDR3 sequence reads: CASSPANYGYTF. CDR3 coding DNA: TGTGCCAGCAGCCCTGCTAACTATGGCTACACCTTC.

The chain carries TRBV25-1 and TRBJ2-3, with a weak D call TRBD2 (6 bases). The germline gives CDR1 MGHDK, CDR2 SYGVNS. Trimming took off 10 bases at V and 1 base at J, with 15 bases between the two ends. The CDR3 is 14 amino acids. CDR3 residues: CATALGGGTDTQYF. The CDR3 DNA is TGTGCCACCGCCCTAGGCGGGGGCACAGATACGCAGTATTTT.

J is TRBJ2-5 and V is TRBV5-4; 7 bases map to TRBD2. Losses at the gene ends were 7 bases for V and 1 base for J; bases not matched to a gene: 10. The CDR3 totals 15 residues. CDR1 is SGHNT and CDR2 is YYREEE in the germline V gene (reference sequence). CDR3 in amino acids: CASSTGGRSQETQYF. CDR3 sequence (DNA): TGTGCCAGCTCGACCGGGGGGAGGAGCCAAGAGACCCAGTACTTC.